This T cell receptor (beta chain) was profiled in a study of cytomegalovirus exposure and HLA in healthy donors. Study-level information: Early release data held about 85 million unique TCRs from HLA-typed donors.

CDR1 and CDR2 (germline): SEHNR, FQNEAQ (reference sequence). Trimming left V 10 bases short and J 2 bases short, with 16 bases between. This CDR3 spans 14 amino acids. Regarding the study as a whole: As a later analysis showed, a missense DCLRE1C variant was linked to trimming of TCR beta V- and J-genes.

PCR primers comprised 60 Vbeta and 13 Jbeta primers. The protocol was immunoSEQ multiplex PCR, while the TCRdb copy is restricted to in-frame clones and leaves out a portion. Of around 270,000 clones detected, roughly 80% appear once; the ten largest clones hold roughly 0.31%. Worth noting for this clone: The antigen is undetermined.

The chain combines TRBV7-9 with TRBJ2-3; D remains unclear. Sequencing was carried out using PBMCs. The sequence was collected from a girl between 2 and 10 years old in good health and CMV-seronegative. As DNA, the CDR3 is TGTGCCACCTCCCGGGTCTGGGTCACAGATACGCAGTATTTT. Translation: CATSRVWVTDTQYF.